The sample holds a few counts of the clone carrying this TCR beta chain. This specimen comes from a study of molecular identifiers for immune sequencing clone quantification. For the study at large: For replicates, RNA isolated from roughly 20,000 or 100,000 naive CD8 cells was divided into five portions, of which four were sequenced.

The CDR3 has 12 residues. V was trimmed by 5 bases and J by 2 bases, leaving 7 bases between them. Germline CDR1 reads LGHNT; CDR2 reads FRNRAP. Naive CD8 T cells were FACS-sorted by CD8+CD4-CCR7+CD45RA+ markers. Listed TCR primers, together with previously described methods, were used for the bulk TCR libraries. TCRdb processed the PCR reads anew with MiXCR; each CDR3 protein has one entry. This repertoire shows fewer than 350,000 distinct CDR3 sequences, 24% found once; its top ten account for approximately 0.74%. V and J are TRBV12-5 and TRBJ2-7; D perhaps matches TRBD2 (5 bases). Sequencing input: naive CD8+ T cells from blood, with Jurkat cell RNA spiked in. The subset was: FACS-sorted CD8+CD4-CCR7+CD45RA+ naive T cells. This receptor was obtained from a human donor in good health. Some libraries in this study had Jurkat cell RNA spiked in. CDR3 in DNA: TGTGCTAGTGGTCTAGCTACCTACGAGCAGTACTTC. Its translation is CASGLATYEQYF. The full variable domain, rest sourced from reference TRBV12-5 and TRBJ2-7, is DARVTQTPRHKVTEMGQEVTMRCQPILGHNTVFWYRQTMMQGLELLAYFRNRAPLDDSGMPKDRFSAEMPDATLATLKIQPSEPRDSAVYFCASGLATYEQYFGPGTRLTVT.